What follows are 3 T cell receptor beta chains derived from one specimen sequenced in a study of blood T cell repertoires in COVID-19. Sequenced by immunoSEQ multiplex PCR; TCRdb stores in-frame clones only, minus some. Here the sample spans some 220,000 clones, roughly 80% being singletons. What was sequenced was peripheral blood. The source of these receptors is a woman aged 60 to 75 who had recovered from COVID-19.

This rearrangement joins TRBV18 to TRBJ2-3; 11 bases match TRBD2. The J segment lost 2 bases and the V segment lost 1 base, leaving 8 bases of the junction unmatched. Germline V lookup: CDR1 KGHSH, CDR2 LQKENI. CDR3 length: 18 amino acids. The CDR3 bases are TGTGCCAGCTCACCACTAATACTAGCGGGGGACCCCACAGATACGCAGTATTTT. The encoded protein is CASSPLILAGDPTDTQYF.

The chain combines TRBV4-1 with TRBJ2-1, with TRBD2 identical over 8 bases. Germline CDR1 is MGHRA and CDR2 is YSYEKL. V lost 0 bases to trimming and J lost 4 bases; unmatched junction nucleotides: 8. CDR3 length: 17 amino acids. The CDR3 nucleotides are TGCGCCAGCAGCCAAGATCTTATAGCGGGGATGTACAATGAGCAGTTCTTC. Translation gives CASSQDLIAGMYNEQFF.

The chain recombines TRBV18 with TRBJ1-3; the D is unclear. The CDR3 contains 14 residues. Germline values: CDR1 KGHSH, CDR2 LQKENI. Trimming took 2 bases from V and 7 from J, leaving 12 bases between them. The CDR3 nucleotides read TGTGCCAGCTCACCAGGGGTGGAGGAGAACACCATATATTTT. This translates into CASSPGVEENTIYF.